This TCR beta chain was identified during a study of blood T cell repertoires in COVID-19. TCRdb's table, derived via immunoSEQ multiplex PCR, lists solely in-frame clones and lacks some. The repertoire includes some 200,000 clones, around 90% of them detected once, and more than 7% sits in the top ten. Germline V gene lookup returns CDR1 MDHEN and CDR2 SYDVKM. V lost 7 bases, J lost 5 bases, and 17 bases lay in between. This CDR3 spans 15 amino acids. This clone was seen once. Clinical history reported by participants formed the basis on which cohorts were assigned. The sequence was collected from a man aged 25 to 40 in a cohort exposed to, infected with or recovered from COVID-19 (not recorded which). The J gene is TRBJ2-2, the V gene TRBV28; D is perhaps TRBD2 (5 bases). The material sequenced was PBMCs or T cells enriched from blood (not recorded which). This chain's CDR3 is CASKSDPAGTGELFF. The CDR3 DNA reads as TGTGCCAGCAAATCGGATCCTGCGGGTACCGGGGAGCTGTTTTTT.